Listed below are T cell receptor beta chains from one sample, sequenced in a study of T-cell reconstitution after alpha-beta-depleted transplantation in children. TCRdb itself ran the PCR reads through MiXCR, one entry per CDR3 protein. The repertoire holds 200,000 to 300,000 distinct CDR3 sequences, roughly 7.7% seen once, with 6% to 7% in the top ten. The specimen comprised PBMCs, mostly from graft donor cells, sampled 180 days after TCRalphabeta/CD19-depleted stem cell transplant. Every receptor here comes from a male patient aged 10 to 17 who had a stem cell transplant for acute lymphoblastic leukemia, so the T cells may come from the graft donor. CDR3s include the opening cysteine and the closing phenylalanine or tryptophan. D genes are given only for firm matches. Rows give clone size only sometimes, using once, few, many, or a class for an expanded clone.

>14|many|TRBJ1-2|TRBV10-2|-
CASTESGHAYGYTF
TGCGCCAGCACCGAATCGGGCCACGCCTATGGCTACACCTTC
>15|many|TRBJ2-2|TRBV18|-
CASSPHRAIPGELFF
TGTGCCAGCTCACCTCACAGGGCGATCCCCGGGGAGCTGTTTTTT
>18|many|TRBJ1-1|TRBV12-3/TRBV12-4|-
CASSLVRFSFPWNTEAFF
TGTGCCAGCAGTTTAGTACGATTCAGCTTCCCGTGGAACACTGAAGCTTTCTTT
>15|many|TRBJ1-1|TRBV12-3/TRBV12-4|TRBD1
CASSGGQGAVSEAFF
TGTGCCAGCAGTGGGGGACAGGGGGCGGTTTCAGAAGCTTTCTTT
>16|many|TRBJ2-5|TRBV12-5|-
CASGSPFSLGKETQYF
TGTGCTAGTGGTTCACCCTTTAGCCTCGGGAAAGAGACCCAGTACTTC
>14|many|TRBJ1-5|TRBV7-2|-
CASSFLRGGQPQHF
TGTGCCAGCAGCTTCCTCAGGGGCGGTCAGCCCCAGCATTTT
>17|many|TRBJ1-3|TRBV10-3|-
CAIRPTDSFAPGNTIYF
TGTGCCATCAGACCCACGGACAGCTTTGCACCTGGAAACACCATATATTTT
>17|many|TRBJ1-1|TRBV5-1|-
CASSPGGQGGGNTEAFF
TGCGCCAGCAGCCCGGGGGGGCAGGGAGGGGGAAACACTGAAGCTTTCTTT
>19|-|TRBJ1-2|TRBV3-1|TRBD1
CACSRHFRDSQFPNYGYTF
TGTGCCTGCAGCCGGCATTTCCGGGACAGCCAATTTCCTAACTATGGCTACACCTTC
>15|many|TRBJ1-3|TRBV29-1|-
CSVDGPAGSGNTIYF
TGCAGCGTTGATGGCCCAGCAGGGTCTGGAAACACCATATATTTT
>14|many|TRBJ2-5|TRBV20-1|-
CSARILQSQETQYF
TGCAGTGCTAGGATACTACAGTCACAAGAGACCCAGTACTTC
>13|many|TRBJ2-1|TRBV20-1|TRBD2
CSAPSGSGDEQFF
TGCAGTGCCCCTAGCGGGAGTGGCGATGAGCAGTTCTTC
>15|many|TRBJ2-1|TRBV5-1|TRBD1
CASSLVGQGYNEQFF
TGCGCCAGCAGCTTGGTGGGACAGGGCTACAATGAGCAGTTCTTC
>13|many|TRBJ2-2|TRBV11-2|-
CASSPPATGELFF
TGTGCCAGCAGCCCCCCAGCTACCGGGGAGCTGTTTTTT
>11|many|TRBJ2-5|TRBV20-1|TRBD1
CSARGTETQYF
TGCAGTGCCAGGGGGACGGAGACCCAGTACTTC
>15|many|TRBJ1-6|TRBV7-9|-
CASSLGGGINSPLHF
TGTGCCAGCAGCTTGGGCGGTGGTATTAATTCACCCCTCCACTTT
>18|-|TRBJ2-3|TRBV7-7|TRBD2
CVSSLGNLGGRSVDTQYF
TGTGTTAGCAGCCTCGGGAATCTTGGCGGGAGGAGTGTAGATACGCAGTATTTT
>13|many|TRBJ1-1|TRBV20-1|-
CSARAGLNTEAFF
TGCAGTGCTAGAGCAGGTTTGAACACTGAAGCTTTCTTT
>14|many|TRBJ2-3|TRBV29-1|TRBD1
CSVLLRGLRDTQYF
TGCAGCGTCCTTCTCAGGGGGCTTAGAGATACGCAGTATTTT
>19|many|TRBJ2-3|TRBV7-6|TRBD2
CASSFLPTSGGSFTDTQYF
TGTGCCAGCAGCTTTCTCCCGACTAGCGGGGGGTCCTTCACAGATACGCAGTATTTT
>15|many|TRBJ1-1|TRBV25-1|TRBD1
CASSPDRPVSTEAFF
TGTGCCAGCAGCCCGGACAGGCCGGTCAGCACTGAAGCTTTCTTT
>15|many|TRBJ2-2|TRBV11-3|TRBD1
CASSERQGHTGELFF
TGTGCCAGCAGCGAGAGACAGGGTCACACCGGGGAGCTGTTTTTT
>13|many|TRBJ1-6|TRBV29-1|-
CSVRTEVNSPLHF
TGCAGCGTAAGGACAGAAGTGAATTCACCCCTCCACTTT
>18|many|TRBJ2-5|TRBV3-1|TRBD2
CASSQGLAGGPGQETQYF
TGTGCCAGCAGCCAAGGCCTAGCGGGGGGGCCGGGCCAAGAGACCCAGTACTTC
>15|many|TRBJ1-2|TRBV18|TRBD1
CASSPGQGANYGYTF
TGTGCCAGCTCTCCCGGACAGGGGGCGAACTATGGCTACACCTTC
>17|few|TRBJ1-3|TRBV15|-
CATSRGRPEGSGNTIYF
TGTGCCACCAGCAGAGGTCGGCCGGAGGGCTCTGGAAACACCATATATTTT
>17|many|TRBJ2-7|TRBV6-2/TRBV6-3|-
CASSYSASGGGFYEQYF
TGTGCCAGCAGTTACTCGGCTTCAGGGGGGGGATTTTACGAGCAGTACTTC
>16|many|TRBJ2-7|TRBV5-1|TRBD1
CASSFPLGTGDYEQYF
TGCGCCAGCAGCTTCCCACTCGGGACAGGAGACTACGAGCAGTACTTC
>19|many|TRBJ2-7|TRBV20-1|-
CSARGRVKSRGRISYEQYF
TGCAGTGCTAGAGGTAGAGTTAAAAGCAGGGGCCGCATCTCCTACGAGCAGTACTTC
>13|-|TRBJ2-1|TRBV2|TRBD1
CASRVQGAGEQFF
TGTGCCAGCAGGGTTCAGGGGGCCGGTGAGCAGTTCTTC
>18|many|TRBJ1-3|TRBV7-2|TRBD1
CASNPRPPIQGARFTIYF
TGTGCCAGCAACCCTAGGCCCCCAATACAGGGGGCTCGGTTCACCATATATTTT
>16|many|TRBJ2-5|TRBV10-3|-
CAISDPGWRGGETQYF
TGTGCCATCAGTGACCCTGGATGGAGGGGCGGAGAGACCCAGTACTTC
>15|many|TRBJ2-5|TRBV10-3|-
CAISDPGTVQDTQYF
TGTGCCATCAGTGACCCCGGGACGGTCCAAGACACCCAGTACTTC
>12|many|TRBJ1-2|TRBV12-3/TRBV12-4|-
CASSLQGVSYTF
TGTGCCAGCAGTTTACAGGGAGTGAGCTACACCTTC
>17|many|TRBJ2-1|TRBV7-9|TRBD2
CASSLAKLAGAYNEQFF
TGTGCCAGCAGCTTAGCGAAACTAGCGGGCGCCTACAATGAGCAGTTCTTC
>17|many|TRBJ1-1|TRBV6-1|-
CASSEARYRPSNTEAFF
TGTGCCAGCAGTGAAGCGAGGTACCGACCGAGCAACACTGAAGCTTTCTTT
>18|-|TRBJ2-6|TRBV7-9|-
CASSPLMGELAGANVLTF
TGTGCCAGCAGCCCACTAATGGGGGAACTGGCTGGGGCCAACGTCCTGACTTTC